This entry is about one TCR beta chain. TCRdb recomputed calls from the 5' RACE reads with MiXCR, one row per CDR3 protein. The table includes approximately 890,000 distinct CDR3 sequences, approximately 13% detected once. The data were obtained in a study of identical twins. CDR3 length equals 13 residues. The V gene lost 4 bases and the J gene lost 3 bases, with 10 bases spanning the gap. Germline CDR1 DFQATT, CDR2 SNEGSKA (reference sequence). A further study also used this sample, focusing on yellow fever vaccine responses in identical twins.

Sequencing was performed on PBMCs. The chain couples TRBV20-1 to TRBJ2-1, with D unresolved. The TCR comes from a woman aged 18-29 years in good health. CDR3 sequence: CSANSLSYNEQFF. Here the CDR3 DNA reads TGCAGTGCTAATTCCCTGAGCTACAATGAGCAGTTCTTC.